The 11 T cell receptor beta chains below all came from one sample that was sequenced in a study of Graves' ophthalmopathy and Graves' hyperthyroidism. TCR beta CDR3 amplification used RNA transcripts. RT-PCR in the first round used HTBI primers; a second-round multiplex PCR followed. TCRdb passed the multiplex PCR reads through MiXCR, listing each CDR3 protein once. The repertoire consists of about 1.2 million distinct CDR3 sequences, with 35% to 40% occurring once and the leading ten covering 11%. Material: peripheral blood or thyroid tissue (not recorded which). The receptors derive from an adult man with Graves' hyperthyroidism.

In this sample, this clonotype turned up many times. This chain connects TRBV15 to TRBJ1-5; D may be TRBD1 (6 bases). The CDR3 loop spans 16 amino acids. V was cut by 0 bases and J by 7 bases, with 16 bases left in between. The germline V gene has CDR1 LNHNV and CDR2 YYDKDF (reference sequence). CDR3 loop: CATSRDRAGAWQPQHF. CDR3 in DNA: TGTGCCACCAGCAGAGATCGGGCGGGGGCCTGGCAGCCCCAGCATTTT.

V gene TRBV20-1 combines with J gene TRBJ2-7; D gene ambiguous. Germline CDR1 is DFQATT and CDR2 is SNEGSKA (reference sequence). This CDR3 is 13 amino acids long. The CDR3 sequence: CSARVPNSYEQYV. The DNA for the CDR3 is TGCAGTGCTAGAGTGCCCAACTCCTACGAGCAGTATGTG.

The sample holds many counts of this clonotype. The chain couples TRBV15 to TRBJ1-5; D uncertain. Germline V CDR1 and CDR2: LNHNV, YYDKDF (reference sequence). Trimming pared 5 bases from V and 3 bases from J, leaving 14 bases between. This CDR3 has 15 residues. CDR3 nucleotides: TGTGCCACCAGCCTCCCGGAGGCTCACAATCAGCCCCAGCATTTT. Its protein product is CATSLPEAHNQPQHF.

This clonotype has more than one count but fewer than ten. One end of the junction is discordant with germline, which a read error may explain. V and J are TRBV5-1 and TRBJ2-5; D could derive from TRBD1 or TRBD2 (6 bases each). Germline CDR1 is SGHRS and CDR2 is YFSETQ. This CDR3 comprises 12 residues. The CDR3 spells CASSVGGGTQYF. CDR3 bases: TGTGCCAGCAGCGTAGGGGGAGGGACCCAGTACTTC.

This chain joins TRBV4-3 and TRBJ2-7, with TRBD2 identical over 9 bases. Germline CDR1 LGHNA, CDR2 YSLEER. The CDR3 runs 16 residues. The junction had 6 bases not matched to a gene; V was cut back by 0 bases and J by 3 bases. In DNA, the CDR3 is TGCGCCAGCAGCCAAGAATGGGCTAGCGGGGTCTACGAGCAGTACTTC. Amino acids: CASSQEWASGVYEQYF.

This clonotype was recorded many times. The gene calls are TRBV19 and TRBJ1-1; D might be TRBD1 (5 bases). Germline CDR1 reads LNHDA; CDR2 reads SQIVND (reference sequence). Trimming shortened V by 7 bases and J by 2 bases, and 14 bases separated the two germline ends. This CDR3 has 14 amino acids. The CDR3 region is CASIPDRDNTEAFF. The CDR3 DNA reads TGTGCCAGTATTCCCGACAGAGATAACACTGAAGCTTTCTTT.

For the CDR3, the DNA is TGTGCCAGCAGCCCCAGAAGGGTCCCCATAGGAGAGACCCAGTACTTC. Amino acids: CASSPRRVPIGETQYF. The chain carries TRBV7-8 and TRBJ2-5; D not resolved. There are 16 residues in the CDR3. CDR1 and CDR2 from the germline V gene are SGHVS and FQNEAQ. V was shortened by 5 bases and J by 4 bases, with 20 bases between the two germline ends.

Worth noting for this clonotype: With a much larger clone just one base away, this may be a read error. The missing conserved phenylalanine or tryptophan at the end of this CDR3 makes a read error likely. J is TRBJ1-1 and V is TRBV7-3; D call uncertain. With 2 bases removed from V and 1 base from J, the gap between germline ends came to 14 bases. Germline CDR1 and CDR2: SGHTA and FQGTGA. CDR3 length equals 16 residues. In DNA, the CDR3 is TGTGCCAGCAGCTTACCCGACGACATTACGAACACTGAAGCTTTCTCT. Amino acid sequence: CASSLPDDITNTEAFS.

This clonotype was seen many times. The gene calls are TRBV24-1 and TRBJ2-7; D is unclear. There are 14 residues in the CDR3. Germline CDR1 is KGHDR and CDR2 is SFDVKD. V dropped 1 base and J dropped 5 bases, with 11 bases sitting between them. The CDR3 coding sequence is TGTGCCACCAGTGATTTTAACGGTAACGACGAGCAGTACTTC. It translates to CATSDFNGNDEQYF.

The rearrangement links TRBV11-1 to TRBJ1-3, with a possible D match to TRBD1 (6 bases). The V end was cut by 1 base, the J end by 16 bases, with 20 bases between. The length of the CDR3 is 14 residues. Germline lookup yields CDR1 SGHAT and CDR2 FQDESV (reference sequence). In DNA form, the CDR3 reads TGTGCCAGCAGCTTAGACAGGGAAATGCGTCGAATGTATTTT. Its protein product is CASSLDREMRRMYF.

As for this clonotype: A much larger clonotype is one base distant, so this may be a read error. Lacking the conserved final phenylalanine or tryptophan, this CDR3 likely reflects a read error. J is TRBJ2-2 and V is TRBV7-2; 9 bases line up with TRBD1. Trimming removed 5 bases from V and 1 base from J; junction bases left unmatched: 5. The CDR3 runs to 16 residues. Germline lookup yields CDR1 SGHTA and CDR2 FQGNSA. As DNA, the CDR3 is TGTGCCAGCAGCGAGACAGGGGGACTGAACACCGGGGAGCTGTTTTCT. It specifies CASSETGGLNTGELFS.